This T cell receptor (beta chain) appears in the sequencing data of a study of identical twins (dated by TCRdb to about 2016). Study-wide context: To test whether fetal clonotypes persist, the study used deep sequencing on TCR alpha and beta repertoires from monozygotic twins, unrelated adults of various ages, and cord blood. To rule out contamination, the twin experiments were replicated at different times with different library preparation protocols. Study-wide findings and limitations: Zero-insertion analyses could be partly confounded by invariant T cells such as MAIT and iNKT, though diverse VJ usage argued against such confounding for most clonotypes. Because the same donors could not be followed over many years, the conclusions depended on cross-sectional statistical analysis. Recombination models systematically underestimated out-of-frame TCR alpha sharing in monozygotic twins but agreed with sharing between unrelated individuals. Compared with coincidental sharing between unrelated individuals, out-of-frame TCR alpha sequences shared between twins showed an excess of sequences with low generation probability. Excess twin sharing in beta out-of-frame sequences was weaker because fewer shared sequences lowered the signal-to-noise ratio. Fewer insertions were carried by abundant cord blood beta clonotypes, a similar but weaker trend appeared in young adult naive repertoires, and no such trend appeared in memory repertoires.

V is shortened by 6 bases, J by 0 bases, and the region joining them spans 8 bases. The CDR3 sequence holds 13 residues, the cysteine and phenylalanine included. Only the CDR3 part of the read is kept: 39 bases, read in frame from the first base. Per the germline V gene, MNHNS is the CDR1 and SASEGT is the CDR2. The library was made by 5' RACE. Sequencing relied on an Illumina HiSeq 2000. A universal primer binding site was introduced by template switching, and a unique molecular identifier was present in the final cDNA, enabling accurate counting of TCR cDNA molecules. Specific primers in the conserved constant-segment region were used to synthesize first-strand cDNA for the TCR alpha and beta chains. To control for contamination, each cDNA library was double barcoded with a SMART-Mk sample barcode plus Illumina barcodes. TruSeq adapter sequences and Illumina sample barcodes were added in two successive PCR steps. The Illumina HiSeq platform was used with custom primers to sequence TCR alpha and beta cDNA libraries. Concerning the study's data processing: MiGEC processed the raw reads to extract unique molecular identifiers, while MiXCR was used to determine the CDR3 positions. For each individual, recombination models were inferred using an EM algorithm with the repgenHMM and IGoR tools. The tcR package in R was used for shared clonotype analysis, with sharing normalized by the product of cloneset sizes. Out-of-frame nonproductive sequences were analyzed to study raw recombination free of thymic and clonal selection effects. Starting from the raw public reads, TCRdb applied fastp trimming at Q25, assembled clones with MiXCR and retained in-frame beta chains. All rows with the same CDR3 protein become a single entry with the most common DNA and genes. The V and J calls here are based on TCRdb, not the publication. The sample has around 480,000 distinct CDR3 sequences on record, roughly an eighth of them singletons. The ten largest clones take up 0.95% to 1% of the sample.

The sample holds a few counts of this clonotype. No cognate antigen has been identified for it. No per-base quality is available; no much larger clone lies one base away. All donors were healthy Caucasians. The twin cohort consisted of three pairs of female monozygotic twins, all aged roughly 18 to 30 years. Positive isolation kits from Invitrogen were used to isolate CD4+ and CD8+ T cell populations. This sample also belongs to another study, concerning yellow fever vaccine responses in identical twins. Per that second paper: The authors reported that the T cell response to vaccination in identical twins appeared partly convergent and partly personalized. The study precisely tracked vaccine-responding T cell clones in identical twins.

The chain joins TRBV6-1 to TRBJ1-2; there is no confident call for the D gene. This clonotype was obtained from a woman aged 18-30 years in good health. The sample taken for sequencing was CD4+ T cells sorted from blood. The CDR3 protein: CASRLQANYGYTF. At the DNA level, the sequence is TGTGCCAGCAGGCTGCAGGCTAACTATGGCTACACCTTC.